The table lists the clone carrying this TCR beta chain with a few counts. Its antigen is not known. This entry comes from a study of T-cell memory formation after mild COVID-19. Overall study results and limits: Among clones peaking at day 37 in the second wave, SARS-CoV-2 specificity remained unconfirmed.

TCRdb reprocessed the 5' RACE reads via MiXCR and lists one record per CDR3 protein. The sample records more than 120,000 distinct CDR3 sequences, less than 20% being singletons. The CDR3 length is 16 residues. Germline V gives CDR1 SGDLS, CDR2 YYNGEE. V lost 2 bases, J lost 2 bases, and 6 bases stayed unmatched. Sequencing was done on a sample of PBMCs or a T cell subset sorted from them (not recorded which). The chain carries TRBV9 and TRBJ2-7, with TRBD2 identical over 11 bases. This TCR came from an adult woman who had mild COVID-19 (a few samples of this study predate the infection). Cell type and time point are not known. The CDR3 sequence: CASSVRLAGFAYEQYF. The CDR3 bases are TGTGCCAGCAGCGTTCGACTAGCGGGATTCGCCTACGAGCAGTACTTC.